Detailed here is one T cell receptor (beta chain). The data stem from a study of blood T cell repertoires in COVID-19. Overall study: COVID-19 samples from acute and convalescent phases originated in the United States, Italy and Spain. Sources were T cells, B-cell-depleted T cells, or PBMCs; the material itself was cDNA or gDNA.

Methods used by the authors: Reference gene primers were amplified, and this amplification served to estimate nucleated cell counts. TCRdb's table, derived via immunoSEQ multiplex PCR, lists solely in-frame clones and lacks some. D and trimming were read from the DNA, whereas the V and J calls and clone size are those reported in that table. Of approximately 160,000 clones listed, about four fifths are singletons. J gave up 4 bases and V 7 bases, and 3 bases lay outside the gene matches. Germline-derived CDR1 and CDR2 are MNHNY and SVGAGI (reference sequence). This CDR3 contains 14 residues. The sequencing input was peripheral blood. The clonotype was recovered from a man aged 55 to 70 with active or convalescent COVID-19. J is TRBJ2-7 and V is TRBV6-6; 14 bases fit TRBD2. The CDR3 DNA reads TGTGCCAGCACGACTAGCGGGAGGGGGTACGAGCAGTACTTC. As protein: CASTTSGRGYEQYF.